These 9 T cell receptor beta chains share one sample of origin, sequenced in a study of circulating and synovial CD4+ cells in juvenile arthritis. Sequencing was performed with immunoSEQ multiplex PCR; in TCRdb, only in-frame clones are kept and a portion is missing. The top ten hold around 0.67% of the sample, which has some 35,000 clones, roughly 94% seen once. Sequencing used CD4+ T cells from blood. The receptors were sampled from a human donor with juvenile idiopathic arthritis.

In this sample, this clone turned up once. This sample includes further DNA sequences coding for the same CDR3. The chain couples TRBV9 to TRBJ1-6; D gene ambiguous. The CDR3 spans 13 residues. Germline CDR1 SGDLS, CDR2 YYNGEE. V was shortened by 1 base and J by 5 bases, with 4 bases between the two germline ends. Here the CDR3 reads CASSVTDNSPLHF. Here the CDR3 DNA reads TGTGCCAGCAGCGTAACAGATAATTCACCCCTCCACTTT.

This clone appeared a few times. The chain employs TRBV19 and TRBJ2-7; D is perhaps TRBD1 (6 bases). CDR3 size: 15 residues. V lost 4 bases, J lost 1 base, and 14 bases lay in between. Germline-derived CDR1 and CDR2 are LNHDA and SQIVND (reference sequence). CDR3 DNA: TGTGCCAGTAGTAAAACAGGCCAGGGGTCCTACGAGCAGTACTTC. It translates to CASSKTGQGSYEQYF.

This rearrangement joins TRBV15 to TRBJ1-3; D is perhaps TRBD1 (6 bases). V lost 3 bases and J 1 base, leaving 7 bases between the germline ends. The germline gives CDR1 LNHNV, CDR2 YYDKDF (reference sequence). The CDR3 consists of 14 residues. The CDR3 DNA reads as TGTGCCACCAGCAGCAGGGGTTCTGGAAACACCATATATTTT. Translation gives CATSSRGSGNTIYF.

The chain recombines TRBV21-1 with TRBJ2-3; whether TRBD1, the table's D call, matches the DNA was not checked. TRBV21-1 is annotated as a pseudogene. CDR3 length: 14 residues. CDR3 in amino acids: CASSSRDSLYTQYF. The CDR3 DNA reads TGTGCCAGCAGCTCCCGGGACAGCCTTTATACGCAGTATTTT.

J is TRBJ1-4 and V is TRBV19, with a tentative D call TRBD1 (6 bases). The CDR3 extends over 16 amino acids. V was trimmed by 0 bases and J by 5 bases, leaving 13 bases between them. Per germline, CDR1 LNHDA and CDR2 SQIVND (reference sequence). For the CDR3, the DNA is TGTGCCAGTAGTATAGAGTGGGGGGGCCTGAATGAAAAACTGTTTTTT. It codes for CASSIEWGGLNEKLFF.

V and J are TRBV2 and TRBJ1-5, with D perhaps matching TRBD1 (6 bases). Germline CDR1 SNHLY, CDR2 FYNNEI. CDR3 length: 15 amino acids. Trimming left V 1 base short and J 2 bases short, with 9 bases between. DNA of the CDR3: TGTGCCAGCAGTGAAGAGGGGGTTGGCAATCAGCCCCAGCATTTT. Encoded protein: CASSEEGVGNQPQHF.

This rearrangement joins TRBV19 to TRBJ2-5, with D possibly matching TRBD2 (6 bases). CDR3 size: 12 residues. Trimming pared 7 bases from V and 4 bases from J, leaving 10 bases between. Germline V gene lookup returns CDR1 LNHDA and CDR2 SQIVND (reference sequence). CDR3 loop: CASKRRGETQYF. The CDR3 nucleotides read TGTGCCAGTAAGAGGAGGGGAGAGACCCAGTACTTC.

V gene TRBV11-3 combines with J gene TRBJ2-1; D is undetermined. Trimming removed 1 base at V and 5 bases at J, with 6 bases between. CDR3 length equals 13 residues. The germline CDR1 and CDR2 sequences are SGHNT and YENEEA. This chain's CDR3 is CASSLGLHNEQFF. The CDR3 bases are TGTGCCAGCAGCTTAGGACTGCACAATGAGCAGTTCTTC.

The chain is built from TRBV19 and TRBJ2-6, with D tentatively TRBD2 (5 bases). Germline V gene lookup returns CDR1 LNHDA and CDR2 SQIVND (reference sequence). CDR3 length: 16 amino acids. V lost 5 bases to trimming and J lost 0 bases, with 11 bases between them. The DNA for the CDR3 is TGTGCCAGTAGTCCCCGAGGGAGCTCTGGGGCCAACGTCCTGACTTTC. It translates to CASSPRGSSGANVLTF.